This TCR beta chain was found in a study of blood T cell repertoires in COVID-19. Overall study context: Researchers got acute and convalescent COVID-19 samples from the United States, Italy and Spain. Sample material is recorded as cDNA or gDNA derived from T cells, B-cell-depleted T cells, or PBMCs.

V gave up 0 bases and J gave up 4 bases, with 15 bases separating them. CDR3 length equals 16 residues. Per germline, CDR1 MGHRA and CDR2 YSYEKL. The sample holds a few counts of this clone. In the authors' methods: Amplification of reference gene primers provided the estimated nucleated cell counts. The data were produced by immunoSEQ multiplex PCR, yet TCRdb's version contains in-frame clones alone and is incomplete. That table furnishes V, J and clone size, whereas the DNA furnished D and trimming. The repertoire includes about 130,000 clones, roughly 80% of them detected once, and under 2.5% sits in the top ten.

The sample was peripheral blood. The receptor was isolated from a man aged 65 to 79 with acute or convalescent COVID-19. The chain recombines TRBV4-1 with TRBJ1-1; D is unclear. In DNA, the CDR3 is TGCGCCAGCAGCCAAGATCTAACCCTGACGGGCACTGAAGCTTTCTTT. The encoded protein is CASSQDLTLTGTEAFF.